The 24 T cell receptor beta chains below come from one sample, sequenced in a study of post-analysis software for immune sequencing data. General study findings and limits: Patients used about five TRBV segments, including TRBV5-6, TRBV5-1 and TRBV20-1, more often than controls.

What these receptors recognize is not known. Each TCR beta cDNA library carried unique molecular identifiers. TCRdb used MiXCR to reprocess the PCR reads, holding one entry per CDR3 protein. The sample has fewer than 850,000 distinct CDR3 sequences; around 27% are singletons. Input material: blood. The receptors stem from a girl between 10 and 17 years old with multiple sclerosis.

This chain links TRBV20-1 with TRBJ2-7; TRBD1 is a possible D gene (5 bases). The DNA end is a closer match to TRBJ2-5, so the J assignment may be wrong. The CDR3 runs to 15 residues. Germline V CDR1 and CDR2: DFQATT, SNEGSKA (reference sequence). Here the CDR3 reads CSARDRDSSLETQYF. CDR3 sequence (DNA): TGCAGTGCTAGAGACCGCGACAGCAGTTTAGAGACCCAGTACTTC.

The chain combines TRBV20-1 with TRBJ1-2; a possible D gene is TRBD1 (5 bases). V was clipped by 3 bases and J by 6 bases, with 17 bases between them. CDR3 length: 14 residues. CDR1 is DFQATT and CDR2 is SNEGSKA in the germline V gene (reference sequence). CDR3 bases: TGCAGTGCTAGGGACACCGCGGTTTCGGATGGCTACACCTTC. Its protein is CSARDTAVSDGYTF.

The genes are TRBV6-4 and TRBJ2-5; 12 bases are shared with TRBD1. Germline lookup yields CDR1 MRHNA and CDR2 SNTAGT. The V and J ends lost 10 bases and 5 bases, in that order; junction bases with no gene match: 14. The CDR3 is made up of 16 amino acids. CDR3 bases: TGTGCCAAAAAGGCACCGGGACAGGGGGCGCGGGAGACCCAGTACTTC. Protein product: CAKKAPGQGARETQYF.

J is TRBJ2-7 and V is TRBV11-2, with a tentative D call TRBD2 (6 bases). Germline CDR1 is SGHAT and CDR2 is FQNNGV. This CDR3 has 15 amino acids. The V end lost 0 bases, the J end lost 3 bases, and 12 bases lay between the germline ends. CDR3 sequence (DNA): TGTGCCAGCAGCTTAGATGGGGGGATGGGCTACGAGCAGTACTTC. Protein: CASSLDGGMGYEQYF.

Of note for this clonotype: A read error may account for a junction end that differs from germline. The chain combines TRBV6-2 or TRBV6-3 with TRBJ2-7, with D perhaps matching TRBD1 (6 bases). Germline loops: CDR1 MNHEY, CDR2 SVGEGT. CDR3 length: 14 residues. The CDR3 DNA is TGTACCAGCAGCCAAGGACAGATCTCCTACGAGCAGTACTTC. This gives the protein CTSSQGQISYEQYF.

Concerning this clonotype: One junction end does not reproduce the germline sequence, and a read error may be involved. The DNA for the CDR3 is TGTGCCAGCAGCGCCCGGGACAACCATGAGACCCAGTACTTC. This sequence encodes CASSARDNHETQYF. This chain uses TRBV4-2 with TRBJ2-5; possible D gene TRBD1, 6 bases. The CDR3 consists of 14 residues. Germline-derived CDR1 and CDR2 are LGHNA and YNFKEQ.

The chain combines TRBV24-1 with TRBJ2-5, with D perhaps TRBD1 (5 bases). The germline V and J ends were trimmed by 6 bases and 2 bases, with 12 bases remaining between them. This CDR3 has 14 residues. Germline lookup yields CDR1 KGHDR and CDR2 SFDVKD. DNA for the CDR3: TGTGCCACCAGTACCCCAGGGATTCAAGAGACCCAGTACTTC. It is translated as CATSTPGIQETQYF.

This clonotype was recorded a few times. The chain carries TRBV28 and TRBJ2-7; D unclear. The CDR3 has 11 residues. V lost 10 bases to trimming and J lost 6 bases, with 13 bases between them. The germline V gene encodes CDR1 MDHEN and CDR2 SYDVKM. The CDR3 region is CAISGPSEQYF. The CDR3 DNA sequence: TGTGCCATCTCAGGCCCATCCGAGCAGTACTTC.

The chain has TRBV20-1 and TRBJ1-2, with D hard to call. V lost 2 bases and J lost 4, with 14 bases in between. Germline CDR1 DFQATT, CDR2 SNEGSKA (reference sequence). The CDR3 covers 14 residues. This chain's CDR3 is CSARSLDGLYGYTF. The CDR3 region has the DNA TGCAGTGCTAGATCTCTCGACGGACTCTATGGCTACACCTTC.

The rearrangement links TRBV9 to TRBJ2-4, with 12 positions matching TRBD2. The end of the DNA fits TRBJ2-7 better, so the J call may be wrong. CDR3 length equals 16 residues. Germline loops: CDR1 SGDLS, CDR2 YYNGEE. The CDR3 sequence is CASSLGLAGSRDEQYF. CDR3 nucleotides: TGTGCCAGCAGCCTAGGACTAGCGGGATCTCGCGACGAGCAGTACTTC.

This clonotype has more than one count but fewer than ten. The chain uses TRBV5-6 and TRBJ2-4; D is undetermined. The better agreement between TRBJ2-7 and the DNA end casts doubt on the J call. Germline assignment: CDR1 SGHDT and CDR2 YYEEEE. This CDR3 is 14 amino acids long. This CDR3 is CASSFTTLGYEQYF. In nucleotides, the CDR3 is TGTGCCAGCAGCTTTACCACCCTCGGGTACGAGCAGTACTTC.

This clonotype turned up a few times. V usage is TRBV6-1 and J usage is TRBJ2-2, with 10 positions matching TRBD2. The CDR3 is 14 residues long. Per the germline V gene, CDR1 is MNHNS and CDR2 is SASEGT. V was pared by 11 bases and J by 1 base, with 4 bases of the junction left unmatched. In DNA form, the CDR3 reads TGTGCCGTGAGACTAGCGGGGAACACCGGGGAGCTGTTTTTT. Its translation is CAVRLAGNTGELFF.

This chain connects TRBV2 to TRBJ1-1; the D is unclear. The length of the CDR3 is 14 residues. Germline V CDR1 and CDR2: SNHLY, FYNNEI. Trimming shortened V by 10 bases and J by 5 bases, and 20 bases separated the two germline ends. The CDR3: CATPSGRRNTEAFF. CDR3 coding DNA: TGTGCCACCCCCAGCGGACGGAGGAATACTGAAGCTTTCTTT.

This clonotype showed up just a few times. The V call is TRBV29-1, the J call TRBJ1-1; D uncertain. Germline CDR1 reads SQVTM; CDR2 reads ANQGSEA. Trimming pared 6 bases from V and 1 base from J, leaving 12 bases between. The CDR3 runs to 13 residues. The chain's CDR3 is CSVRLQRNTEAFF. The DNA of the CDR3 is TGCAGCGTCAGATTACAGAGGAACACTGAAGCTTTCTTT. The full variable domain, completed using reference TRBV29-1 and TRBJ1-1, is SAVISQKPSRDICQRGTSLTIQCQVDSQVTMMFWYRQQPGQSLTLIATANQGSEATYESGFVIDKFPISRPNLTFSTLTVSNMSPEDSSIYLCSVRLQRNTEAFFGQGTRLTVV.

This clonotype was detected only a few times. This chain links TRBV10-3 with TRBJ2-7; the match to TRBD2 covers 9 bases. Looked up from germline, CDR1 is ENHRY and CDR2 is SYGVKD. The V gene end was trimmed by 0 bases and the J gene end by 0 bases; junction bases not matched to a gene: 6. The CDR3 is 17 residues long. CDR3 sequence reads: CAISESPTSGSSYEQYF. Here the CDR3 DNA reads TGTGCCATCAGTGAGTCCCCGACTAGCGGAAGCTCCTACGAGCAGTACTTC.

The genes are TRBV5-1 and TRBJ2-5, with D uncertain. Germline V gives CDR1 SGHRS, CDR2 YFSETQ. This CDR3 comprises 15 residues. Trimming shortened V by 4 bases and J by 1 base, and 14 bases separated the two germline ends. The CDR3 loop is CASSPRTHVQETQYF. CDR3 coding DNA: TGCGCCAGCAGCCCCAGGACCCACGTCCAAGAGACCCAGTACTTC.

This clonotype came up a few times. The chain links TRBV13 to TRBJ2-1; D call uncertain. The CDR3 spans 17 residues. CDR1 and CDR2 from the germline V gene are PRHDT and FYEKMQ (reference sequence). V was shortened by 1 base and J by 8 bases, with 21 bases between the two germline ends. Here the CDR3 reads CASSLVLIPRRKYEQFF. CDR3 in DNA: TGTGCCAGCAGCTTAGTTTTAATCCCTCGGAGAAAATATGAGCAGTTCTTC. The full variable domain, completed using reference TRBV13 and TRBJ2-1, is AAGVIQSPRHLIKEKRETATLKCYPIPRHDTVYWYQQGPGQDPQFLISFYEKMQSDKGSIPDRFSAQQFSDYHSELNMSSLELGDSALYFCASSLVLIPRRKYEQFFGPGTRLTVL.

This chain connects TRBV24-1 to TRBJ2-1; 7 bases are a match to TRBD1. The J call may be in error: the DNA end matches TRBJ2-7 better. The CDR3 covers 16 residues. CDR1 and CDR2 from the germline V gene are KGHDR and SFDVKD. CDR3 amino acids: CATSDLSLGQDNEQYF. CDR3 nucleotides: TGTGCCACCAGTGATTTGTCGTTAGGACAGGACAATGAGCAGTACTTC.

The chain carries TRBV20-1 and TRBJ1-2; tentatively, D is TRBD1 (5 bases). Germline values: CDR1 DFQATT, CDR2 SNEGSKA (reference sequence). This CDR3 is built from 13 residues. The V end lost 6 bases, the J end lost 5 bases, and 16 bases lay between the germline ends. CDR3 in amino acids: CSARDFAGYGYTF. CDR3 nucleotide sequence: TGCAGTGCCCGGGACTTTGCGGGATATGGCTACACCTTC.

J is TRBJ2-1 and V is TRBV20-1, with a possible D match to TRBD2 (5 bases). Germline V gene data show CDR1 as DFQATT and CDR2 as SNEGSKA (reference sequence). The CDR3 loop spans 16 amino acids. Trimming left V 0 bases short and J 4 bases short, with 16 bases between. CDR3 sequence reads: CSARDVGWESYNEQFF. CDR3 nucleotides: TGCAGTGCTAGAGATGTAGGGTGGGAGAGTTACAATGAGCAGTTCTTC.

CDR3 in DNA: TGCAGTGCTAGCCTACAGGGTTACGAGCAGTACTTC. This gives the protein CSASLQGYEQYF. The J gene is TRBJ2-5, the V gene TRBV20-1; maybe TRBD1 (6 bases). Near its end, the DNA agrees better with TRBJ2-7, so the J call may be wrong. This CDR3 comprises 12 residues. Germline-derived CDR1 and CDR2 are DFQATT and SNEGSKA (reference sequence).

In this sample, this clonotype turned up a few times. The chain links TRBV7-8 to TRBJ2-6; 9 nucleotides agree with TRBD1. The CDR3 runs to 18 residues. Unmatched junction bases numbered 7, after V lost 4 bases and J lost 0 bases. Per germline, CDR1 SGHVS and CDR2 FQNEAQ. This CDR3 is CASSSQGATVSGANVLTF. Here the CDR3 DNA reads TGTGCCAGCAGCTCACAGGGGGCCACAGTCTCTGGGGCCAACGTCCTGACTTTC.

This clonotype was picked up a small number of times. The V and J genes are TRBV5-1 and TRBJ2-5, with 10 nucleotides matching TRBD1. The CDR3 covers 13 residues. The V segment lost 4 bases and the J segment 6 bases; nucleotides outside the gene matches: 3. CDR1 is SGHRS, CDR2 YFSETQ, per germline. CDR3 sequence (DNA): TGCGCCAGCAGCACGGACAGGGGGAAGACCCAGTACTTC. This codes for CASSTDRGKTQYF.

J is TRBJ1-2 and V is TRBV21-1. TRBV21-1 is labeled a pseudogene. This CDR3 comprises 12 residues. DNA of the CDR3: TGTGCCAGCAGCTCCAACATCGATGGCTACACCTTC. This sequence encodes CASSSNIDGYTF.